A single sample gave rise to the 8 T cell receptor beta chains below, sequenced in a study of blood T cell repertoires in COVID-19. Sequencing was performed with immunoSEQ multiplex PCR; in TCRdb, only in-frame clones are kept and a portion is missing. The sample records approximately 210,000 clones, 84% being singletons. Sequencing was performed on peripheral blood. Receptors originate from a man younger than 40 with active or convalescent COVID-19.

The chain is built from TRBV27 and TRBJ1-5, with D hard to call. The CDR3 has 14 residues. The germline V gene has CDR1 MNHEY and CDR2 SMNVEV (reference sequence). V lost 7 bases and J lost 3, with 13 bases in between. CDR3 protein: CASTPDTDNQPQHF. Here the CDR3 DNA reads TGTGCCAGCACCCCTGACACCGACAATCAGCCCCAGCATTTT.

The chain combines TRBV19 with TRBJ2-2; TRBD1 matches 8 bases. CDR3 length: 14 residues. V lost 6 bases, J lost 6 bases, and 6 bases stayed unmatched. Germline V lookup: CDR1 LNHDA, CDR2 SQIVND (reference sequence). Written as DNA, the CDR3 is TGTGCCAGTAGGACAGGGGTGAGGCCCGGGGAGCTGTTTTTT. Amino acid sequence: CASRTGVRPGELFF.

The chain recombines TRBV7-3 with TRBJ2-6; D uncertain. Trimming pared 4 bases from V and 0 bases from J, leaving 10 bases between. The CDR3 has 16 amino acids. CDR1 and CDR2 (germline): SGHTA, FQGTGA. The CDR3 sequence: CASSSPPSSGANVLTF. The CDR3, as DNA: TGTGCCAGCAGCTCCCCCCCGAGCTCTGGGGCCAACGTCCTGACTTTC.

The chain carries TRBV28 and TRBJ2-7; 7 bases match TRBD2. Germline V lookup: CDR1 MDHEN, CDR2 SYDVKM. CDR3 length: 11 amino acids. CDR3 nucleotides: TGTGGGTCTAGCGGATCCTACGAGCAGTACTTC. This encodes CGSSGSYEQYF.

The chain links TRBV18 to TRBJ1-2; D not resolved. Germline CDR1 is KGHSH and CDR2 is LQKENI. Between the trimmed V and J ends, which lost 6 bases and 2 bases, there was a span of 13 bases. The CDR3 totals 14 residues. In DNA, the CDR3 is TGTGCCAGCTCTCCCGGGAACCTAAACTATGGCTACACCTTC. Amino acid sequence: CASSPGNLNYGYTF. The full variable domain, in which reference TRBV18 and TRBJ1-2 provide the parts outside the CDR3, is NAGVMQNPRHLVRRRGQEARLRCSPMKGHSHVYWYRQLPEEGLKFMVYLQKENIIDESGMPKERFSAEFPKEGPSILRIQQVVRGDSAAYFCASSPGNLNYGYTFGSGTRLTVV.

CDR3 sequence (DNA): TGTGCCAGCGGGGCGGGGGGGCATGAGCAGTACTTC. This codes for CASGAGGHEQYF. This chain joins TRBV6-6 and TRBJ2-7, with TRBD2 matching over 9 bases. V lost 8 bases and J lost 7; bases outside the gene matches: 6. The CDR3 is made up of 12 amino acids. CDR1 MNHNY and CDR2 SVGAGI come from the germline V gene (reference sequence).

The table lists this clone with a count of one. V usage is TRBV5-1 and J usage is TRBJ2-7; 7 nucleotides line up with TRBD2. From germline, CDR1 is SGHRS and CDR2 YFSETQ. CDR3 length: 14 amino acids. V lost 1 base and J lost 3; bases outside the gene matches: 4. DNA for the CDR3: TGCGCCAGCAGCTTGATGGCGGGAGTCTACGAGCAGTACTTC. Translated: CASSLMAGVYEQYF.

The rearrangement links TRBV18 to TRBJ1-4; no definite D call. V lost 1 base, J lost 5 bases, and 5 bases lay in between. The CDR3 is 13 amino acids. Germline lookup yields CDR1 KGHSH and CDR2 LQKENI. The CDR3 sequence: CASSPRPNEKLFF. The CDR3, as DNA: TGTGCCAGCTCACCACGGCCAAATGAAAAACTGTTTTTT. The variable domain in full, with the rest retrieved from reference TRBV18 and TRBJ1-4, is NAGVMQNPRHLVRRRGQEARLRCSPMKGHSHVYWYRQLPEEGLKFMVYLQKENIIDESGMPKERFSAEFPKEGPSILRIQQVVRGDSAAYFCASSPRPNEKLFFGSGTQLSVL.